The T cell receptor (beta chain) described here comes from a study of T-cell reconstitution after alpha-beta-depleted transplantation in children. Broader study findings: Among T cells one year after transplant, newly produced cells accounted for most counts and diversity. After transplant, at about two months, alpha-beta T cells were reportedly derived from several hundred expanded graft clones.

The V segment lost 4 bases and the J segment 3 bases; nucleotides outside the gene matches: 2. Germline V CDR1 and CDR2: SGHRS, YFSETQ. The CDR3 runs 14 residues. Comment on this clonotype: The antigen remains undetermined.

Unique molecular identifiers were incorporated during preparation of the TCRbeta library. One entry per CDR3 protein results from TCRdb running MiXCR on the PCR reads. The table records 190,000 or so distinct CDR3 sequences, roughly 6.3% of them present only once. The receptor was derived from a girl less than two years old with combined immunodeficiency, due to receive a stem cell transplant. The sequenced sample was PBMCs, obtained before TCRalphabeta/CD19-depleted stem cell transplant. The chain is built from TRBV5-1 and TRBJ2-5; 11 bases fit TRBD2. In nucleotides, the CDR3 is TGCGCCAGCAGCGGGGGACTAGCGGAAGAGACCCAGTACTTC. This codes for CASSGGLAEETQYF.